This T cell receptor beta chain was retrieved from a study of CD8+CD57+ T cells in acquired aplastic anemia. Study summary: Sorted CD4+ plus CD8+ cells gave DNA averaging approximately 3.2 ug. Researchers reported that healthy donors averaged around 10 million reads for CD4+ cells.

This clonotype was observed at least ten times. The CDR3 totals 15 residues. V was clipped by 1 base and J by 4 bases, with 15 bases between them. Germline CDR1 and CDR2: SGHRS and YFSETQ. Genomic DNA templated the TCR beta VDJ and CDR3 profiling. From the reads, TCRdb called clonotypes with MiXCR, one entry per CDR3 protein. Found here are roughly 63,000 distinct CDR3 sequences, around 50% of them singletons; the top ten hold about 8.3%. This chain connects TRBV5-1 to TRBJ2-7; TRBD2 is a possible D gene (6 bases). The receptor comes from a human donor in good health, serving as a control. Sample: sorted CD4+, CD8+, or CD8+CD57+ T cells (not recorded which) from PBMCs. This chain's CDR3 is CASSLFGGEAYEQYF. The CDR3 DNA reads TGCGCCAGCAGCTTGTTTGGCGGGGAGGCGTACGAGCAGTACTTC.